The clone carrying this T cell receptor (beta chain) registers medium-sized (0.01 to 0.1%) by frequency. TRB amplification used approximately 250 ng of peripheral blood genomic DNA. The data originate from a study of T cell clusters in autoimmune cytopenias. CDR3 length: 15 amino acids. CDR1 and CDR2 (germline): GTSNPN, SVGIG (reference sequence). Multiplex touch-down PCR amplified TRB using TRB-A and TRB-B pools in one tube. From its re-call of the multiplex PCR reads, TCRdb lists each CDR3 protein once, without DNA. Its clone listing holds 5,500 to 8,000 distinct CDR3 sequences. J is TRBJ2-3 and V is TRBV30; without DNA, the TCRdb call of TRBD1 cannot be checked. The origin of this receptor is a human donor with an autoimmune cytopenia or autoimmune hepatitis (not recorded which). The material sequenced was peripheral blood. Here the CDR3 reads CAWSYGTGATDTQYF.